The entry below gives a single T cell receptor (beta chain) sequence along with its context. The CDR3 runs to 17 residues. This record belongs to a study of blood T cell repertoires in COVID-19. In the study overall: Sites across the United States, Italy and Spain contributed samples from acute and convalescent COVID-19. PBMCs, B-cell-depleted T cells, or T cells provided the cDNA or gDNA that made up the material.

Source study methods: Nucleated cell counts were estimated from reference gene primer amplification. Method: immunoSEQ multiplex PCR; TCRdb's copy keeps in-frame clones and lacks some. V and J calls and clone size are given by that table; D and trimming were obtained from the DNA. Seen here are under 45,000 clones, roughly three quarters observed once, and the top ten hold over 25%. Sequencing was carried out using peripheral blood. The receptor was derived from an elderly man with acute or convalescent COVID-19. The gene calls are TRBV21-1 and TRBJ1-3. TRBV21-1 is a listed pseudogene. CDR3 protein: CASSKGNRRGSGNTIYF. The CDR3 nucleotides read TGTGCCAGCAGCAAAGGTAATAGGAGGGGCTCTGGAAACACCATATATTTT.